The 13 T cell receptor beta chains presented below share a single source sample, sequenced in a study of graft-versus-host responses after intestinal transplantation. Generated by immunoSEQ multiplex PCR, the TCRdb table keeps only in-frame clones and is missing some. The data contain about 90,000 clones, 82% of them singletons. Their target antigens are unknown. The source was unstimulated CD4+ T cells sorted from spleen or lymph node cells, collected before intestinal transplant. These receptor sequences come from a human donor who received an intestinal transplant.

V and J are TRBV6-1 and TRBJ2-7, with D perhaps matching TRBD2 (5 bases). Germline CDR1 MNHNS, CDR2 SASEGT. The V end lost 4 bases, the J end lost 0 bases, and 7 bases lay between the germline ends. The CDR3 consists of 13 residues. DNA for the CDR3: TGTGCCAGCAGTGTGAGGGTCTCCTACGAGCAGTACTTC. This codes for CASSVRVSYEQYF.

This chain links TRBV25-1 with TRBJ1-2, with D possibly TRBD1 on 5 matching bases. V was trimmed by 6 bases and J by 4 bases, leaving 18 bases between them. The CDR3 runs 15 residues. Per the germline V gene, CDR1 is MGHDK and CDR2 is SYGVNS. The CDR3 sequence is CASSPGQVGGYGYTF. In nucleotides, the CDR3 is TGTGCCAGCAGCCCCGGCCAGGTCGGGGGCTATGGCTACACCTTC.

This clone was counted a single time. The chain is built from TRBV11-2 and TRBJ2-7; D might be TRBD1 (6 bases). This CDR3 has 14 amino acids. Germline loops: CDR1 SGHAT, CDR2 FQNNGV. V was cut by 1 base and J by 4 bases, with 11 bases left in between. CDR3 nucleotides: TGTGCCAGCAGCTTAGGTTCAGGGGCTTACGAGCAGTACTTC. Protein: CASSLGSGAYEQYF.

The chain recombines TRBV18 with TRBJ1-3; D gene ambiguous. The CDR3 spans 19 residues. Germline CDR1 reads KGHSH; CDR2 reads LQKENI. V was pared by 2 bases and J by 0 bases, with 20 bases between. The DNA for the CDR3 is TGTGCCAGCTCACCAACGGCGGGTGTAGGGAAGCACTCTGGAAACACCATATATTTT. It translates to CASSPTAGVGKHSGNTIYF.

The chain joins TRBV2 to TRBJ2-5, with 9 bases that match TRBD2. The CDR3 contains 15 residues. CDR1 and CDR2 from the germline V gene are SNHLY and FYNNEI. With V trimmed by 4 bases and J by 4 bases, 7 bases remained unmatched. The CDR3 DNA reads as TGTGCCAGCAGTGTGTGGCGGGGGGGCGCAGAGACCCAGTACTTC. Amino acids: CASSVWRGGAETQYF.

V and J are TRBV25-1 and TRBJ2-6; 8 bases line up with TRBD1. CDR1 is MGHDK and CDR2 is SYGVNS in the germline V gene. This CDR3 contains 17 residues. Trimming removed 4 bases from V and 0 bases from J; junction bases left unmatched: 5. The CDR3 DNA follows: TGTGCCAGCAGTGCCGGGACAGGACTCTCTGGGGCCAACGTCCTGACTTTC. It translates to CASSAGTGLSGANVLTF.

V gene TRBV29-1 combines with J gene TRBJ2-5, with TRBD1 matching over 12 bases. From germline, CDR1 is SQVTM and CDR2 ANQGSEA. The CDR3 spans 13 residues. Unmatched junction bases numbered 4, after V lost 7 bases and J lost 4 bases. In DNA, the CDR3 is TGCAGCGCCGGGACAGGGGGCGGAGAGACCCAGTACTTC. Protein: CSAGTGGGETQYF. The variable domain in full, with the rest retrieved from reference TRBV29-1 and TRBJ2-5, is SAVISQKPSRDICQRGTSLTIQCQVDSQVTMMFWYRQQPGQSLTLIATANQGSEATYESGFVIDKFPISRPNLTFSTLTVSNMSPEDSSIYLCSAGTGGGETQYFGPGTRLLVL.

In this sample, this clone turned up a few times. The chain has TRBV4-1 and TRBJ1-5, with 9 bases aligning to TRBD1. The CDR3 spans 15 residues. The germline V gene has CDR1 MGHRA and CDR2 YSYEKL. Trimming took 3 bases from V and 5 from J; bases not matched to a gene: 5. The CDR3 sequence: CASSQDTGGYQPQHF. CDR3 DNA: TGCGCCAGCAGCCAGGACACAGGGGGCTATCAGCCCCAGCATTTT.

The gene calls are TRBV28 and TRBJ2-2, with TRBD1 identical over 7 bases. The CDR3 is 16 amino acids. Germline V gives CDR1 MDHEN, CDR2 SYDVKM. V trimming: 7 bases; J trimming: 5 bases; junction bases outside the gene matches: 13. CDR3 residues: CASISLGTDGTGELFF. DNA for the CDR3: TGTGCCAGCATTTCCCTCGGGACAGATGGGACCGGGGAGCTGTTTTTT.

The chain combines TRBV19 with TRBJ2-5; 8 bases match TRBD1. CDR1 is LNHDA, CDR2 SQIVND, per germline (reference sequence). The CDR3 has 15 residues. V lost 5 bases and J lost 1; bases outside the gene matches: 6. The CDR3, as DNA: TGTGCCAGTAGTCAACCCGGGACAGGCCAAGAGACCCAGTACTTC. Translated: CASSQPGTGQETQYF.

In this sample, this clone turned up once. The rearrangement uses TRBV10-1 and TRBJ1-2; TRBD1 agrees at 8 bases. The CDR3 runs to 16 residues. Per the germline V gene, CDR1 is WNHNN and CDR2 is SYGVQD (reference sequence). V lost 8 bases, J lost 4 bases, and 15 bases stayed unmatched. CDR3 nucleotide sequence: TGCGCCAGCCGTAGGTCGGTTTGCAGGGGGCCCTATGGCTACACCTTC. Amino acid sequence: CASRRSVCRGPYGYTF.

This chain connects TRBV6-5 to TRBJ2-5; D perhaps matches TRBD1 (5 bases). V shed 2 bases and J shed 1 base, with 5 bases lying between them. This CDR3 is built from 13 residues. CDR1 and CDR2 from the germline V gene are MNHEY and SVGAGI. CDR3 amino acids: CASSYDSQETQYF. The CDR3 coding sequence is TGTGCCAGCAGTTACGACAGCCAAGAGACCCAGTACTTC.

This sequence joins TRBV11-2 and TRBJ2-2; 9 nucleotides agree with TRBD2. V shed 4 bases and J 6 bases; nucleotides not matched to a gene: 15. Germline V gene sequence: CDR1 SGHAT, CDR2 FQNNGV. The CDR3 length is 18 residues. CDR3 residues: CASSSPRTSEQKAGELFF. CDR3 in DNA: TGTGCCAGCAGCTCCCCCCGGACTAGCGAACAGAAGGCCGGGGAGCTGTTTTTT.